The clone carrying this T cell receptor beta chain occurred a few times. The sample belongs to a study of blood T cell repertoires in COVID-19. Whole-study context: Acute and convalescent COVID-19 samples came from the United States, Italy and Spain.

The data were produced by immunoSEQ multiplex PCR, yet TCRdb's version contains in-frame clones alone and is incomplete. The table has 310,000 or so clones, 86% seen once. CDR1 and CDR2 (germline): MDHEN, SYDVKM. Trimming took 6 bases from V and 5 from J; bases not matched to a gene: 15. The CDR3 totals 16 residues. The chain links TRBV28 to TRBJ2-5, with 7 bases identical to TRBD1. The receptor comes from a woman aged 18-29 years who had recovered from COVID-19. Source material: PBMCs or T cells enriched from blood (not recorded which). The CDR3 region has the DNA TGTGCCAGCAGCCACACACCTAGGGGGCAGGTTGAGACCCAGTACTTC. Translation gives CASSHTPRGQVETQYF.